The 3 T cell receptor beta chains presented below share a single source sample, sequenced in a study of control samples from healthy donors and cancer patients. The repertoire was sequenced with immunoSEQ multiplex PCR; TCRdb's copy has only in-frame clones and lacks some. In the table there are about 120,000 clones, approximately 87% of which are singletons. Specimen: blood. These receptors were taken from a man between 25 and 39 years old in good health.

The V gene is TRBV18, the J gene TRBJ2-2; D is possibly TRBD1 or TRBD2 (5 bases each). Trimming cost V 1 base and J 1 base, with 10 bases left between them. Germline V lookup: CDR1 KGHSH, CDR2 LQKENI. The CDR3 sequence is 16 residues long. The CDR3 sequence: CASSPRMGVNTGELFF. CDR3 nucleotides: TGTGCCAGCTCACCACGAATGGGGGTGAACACCGGGGAGCTGTTTTTT.

The sample holds one count of this clone. The rearrangement joins TRBV5-1 to TRBJ1-2, with D hard to call. V dropped 0 bases and J dropped 5 bases, with 5 bases sitting between them. Germline V CDR1 and CDR2: SGHRS, YFSETQ. This CDR3 spans 12 amino acids. CDR3 nucleotides: TGCGCCAGCAGCTTGGACAGATATGGCTACACCTTC. The encoded protein is CASSLDRYGYTF.

The rearrangement joins TRBV14 to TRBJ1-1; 7 positions agree with TRBD1. Germline-derived CDR1 and CDR2 are SGHDN and FVKESK. This CDR3 region has 15 residues. J was trimmed by 0 bases and V by 4 bases; bases with no gene match: 5. CDR3 residues: CASSPRQGMNTEAFF. DNA of the CDR3: TGTGCCAGCAGCCCCCGACAGGGAATGAACACTGAAGCTTTCTTT.